The T cell receptor (beta chain) under discussion was sequenced for a study of blood T cell repertoires in COVID-19. Only one count was recorded for this clone. Profiling relied on immunoSEQ multiplex PCR, and the TCRdb table lists in-frame clones only, not all of them. The table lists 200,000 or so clones, about four fifths of them singletons. This study enrolled people aged about 18 to 95 from 20 to 25 US geographic areas. Cohorts were assigned according to the clinical history that participants reported. For recovered donors of Cohort 3, there were two negative PCRs, clearance, or symptom resolution. V was clipped by 1 base and J by 0 bases; unmatched bases: 5. The CDR3 covers 16 residues. The germline V gene has CDR1 SGHTA and CDR2 FQGNSA.

The chain carries TRBV7-2 and TRBJ1-1; 7 nucleotides line up with TRBD1. This receptor was taken from a man in his fifties or sixties who had recovered from COVID-19. Input material: PBMCs or T cells enriched from blood (not recorded which). CDR3 coding DNA: TGTGCCAGCAGCTTAGTGGCAGGGGGGATGAACACTGAAGCTTTCTTT. Amino acid sequence: CASSLVAGGMNTEAFF.